Listed below are T cell receptor beta chains from one sample, sequenced in a study of T cells in localized non-small cell lung cancer. Measured with immunoSEQ multiplex PCR; TCRdb has only the in-frame clones, and not every one. Of roughly 20,000 clones listed, roughly nine tenths are singletons. Sequencing used peripheral blood, obtained before any cancer treatment. These receptors all come from a woman aged 35 to 75 with stage I lung adenocarcinoma. Both conserved end residues are part of each CDR3. A D gene is named only where the DNA matches it firmly. Only part of the rows carry a size: once, few, many, or a class if the clone is expanded.

cdr3_aa	cdr3_nt	clone_size	d_call	v_call	j_call
CSVGSGSNYGYTF	TGCAGCGTTGGTTCAGGCAGTAACTATGGCTACACCTTC	few	NA	TRBV29-1	TRBJ1-2
CASSLPDSGKQYF	TGTGCCAGCAGCTTACCGGACAGTGGCAAGCAGTACTTC	NA	NA	TRBV7-9	TRBJ2-7
CASSLPRQSNYEQYF	TGTGCCAGCAGTCTCCCGCGGCAGTCAAACTACGAGCAGTACTTC	NA	NA	TRBV27	TRBJ2-7
CASSELGRGYTGELFF	TGTGCCAGCAGTGAACTCGGGCGGGGGTACACCGGGGAGCTGTTTTTT	NA	TRBD2	TRBV2	TRBJ2-2
CASSLDSSGANVLTF	TGTGCCAGCAGTTTAGACAGCTCTGGGGCCAACGTCCTGACTTTC	NA	NA	TRBV27	TRBJ2-6
CASTEGRGNYGYTF	TGTGCCAGCACTGAAGGGAGGGGGAACTATGGCTACACCTTC	NA	NA	TRBV7-2	TRBJ1-2
CSGLLATGETQYF	TGCAGCGGCCTACTAGCAACTGGGGAGACCCAGTACTTC	NA	NA	TRBV29-1	TRBJ2-5
CASSQDWTVSGDTQYF	TGTGCCAGCAGCCAAGACTGGACAGTCTCGGGAGATACGCAGTATTTT	NA	NA	TRBV4-2	TRBJ2-3
CASSFTHGGRSYNEQFF	TGTGCCAGCAGTTTTACCCACGGAGGACGGTCGTACAATGAGCAGTTCTTC	NA	NA	TRBV28	TRBJ2-1
CASSLGTGSNTEAFF	TGCGCCAGCAGCTTGGGGACAGGGAGCAACACTGAAGCTTTCTTT	NA	TRBD1	TRBV5-1	TRBJ1-1
CASSLEQGARYTF	TGCGCCAGCAGCTTGGAACAGGGGGCTCGCTACACCTTC	NA	TRBD1	TRBV5-1	TRBJ1-2
CASSSWTGKFAGELFF	TGTGCCAGCAGCTCATGGACAGGGAAGTTCGCCGGGGAGCTGTTTTTT	NA	TRBD1	TRBV5-6	TRBJ2-2
CAWSGKGLAGIEQFF	TGTGCCTGGAGTGGTAAGGGGCTAGCGGGGATCGAGCAGTTCTTC	NA	TRBD2	TRBV30	TRBJ2-1
CASRGDGLNTEAFF	TGTGCCAGCAGGGGGGACGGCCTGAACACTGAAGCTTTCTTT	NA	NA	TRBV2	TRBJ1-1
CASSWDRNTEAFF	TGCGCCAGCAGCTGGGACAGGAACACTGAAGCTTTCTTT	NA	TRBD1	TRBV5-1	TRBJ1-1
CASSPGDNSPLHF	TGTGCCAGTTCACCGGGGGATAATTCACCCCTCCACTTT	NA	NA	TRBV9	TRBJ1-6
CASSLGSGIYEQYF	TGTGCCAGCAGTTTGGGAAGCGGGATCTACGAGCAGTACTTC	NA	TRBD2	TRBV27	TRBJ2-7
CASARDRDYGYTF	TGTGCCAGTGCCCGGGACAGGGACTATGGCTACACCTTC	NA	TRBD1	TRBV6-5	TRBJ1-2